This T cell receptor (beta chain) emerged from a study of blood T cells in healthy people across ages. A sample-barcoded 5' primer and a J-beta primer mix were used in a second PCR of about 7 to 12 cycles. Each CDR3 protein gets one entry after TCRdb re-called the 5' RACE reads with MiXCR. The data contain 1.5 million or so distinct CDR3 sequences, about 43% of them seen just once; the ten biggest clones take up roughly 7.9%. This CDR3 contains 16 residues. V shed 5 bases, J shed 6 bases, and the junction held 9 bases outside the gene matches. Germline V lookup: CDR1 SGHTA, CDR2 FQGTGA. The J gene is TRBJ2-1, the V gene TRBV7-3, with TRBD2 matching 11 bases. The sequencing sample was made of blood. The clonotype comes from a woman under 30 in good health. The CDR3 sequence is CASSTTLAGGGNEQFF. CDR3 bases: TGTGCCAGCAGCACTACCCTAGCGGGGGGAGGCAATGAGCAGTTCTTC.